Below, 2 T cell receptor beta chains from the same sample are listed, as sequenced in a study of blood T cell repertoires in COVID-19 (TCRdb year 2020). The library was made by the immunoSEQ multiplex PCR assay. TCRdb retrieved this table from immuneACCESS and kept in-frame rearrangements only. Not all clones are present; in checked studies, unresolved V genes account for under half, and no reason is known for the remainder. Counted in this sample were a few hundred thousand clones; 75% to 90% of them appeared once. Of the sample, about 4.6% falls within the top ten clones. Material for sequencing was peripheral blood. These receptor sequences come from a man aged 60-69 years who had recovered from COVID-19.

This clone was detected only once. This rearrangement joins TRBV27 to TRBJ1-5, with D maybe TRBD1 (5 bases). The V end lost 0 bases, the J end lost 4 bases, and 7 bases lay between the germline ends. The CDR3 is 14 residues long. Germline V gives CDR1 MNHEY, CDR2 SMNVEV (reference sequence). CDR3 sequence (DNA): TGTGCCAGCAGTTTATCTGCAGGGAATCAGCCCCAGCATTTT. Translation: CASSLSAGNQPQHF.

The chain is built from TRBV30 and TRBJ2-1; D gene uncertain. The V gene lost 0 bases and the J gene lost 5 bases, with 5 bases spanning the gap. This CDR3 is 12 amino acids long. CDR1 and CDR2 from the germline V gene are GTSNPN and SVGIG (reference sequence). CDR3 sequence reads: CAWSVTDNEQFF. The CDR3 bases are TGTGCCTGGAGTGTAACTGACAATGAGCAGTTCTTC.